These 32 T cell receptor beta chains came from one sample sequenced in a study of blood T cell repertoires in COVID-19 (dated by TCRdb to 2020 to 2022). The receptor library was made with the immunoSEQ multiplex PCR assay. TCRdb retrieved this table from immuneACCESS and kept in-frame rearrangements only. Not all clones are present; in checked studies, unresolved V genes account for under half, and no reason is known for the remainder. Across this sample there are about 270,000 clones, with 86% seen only once. 2.6% of the sample lies in the top ten. Material: PBMCs or T cells enriched from blood (not recorded which). These receptors were collected from a young woman who had recovered from COVID-19.

This clone came up once. The chain uses TRBV23-1 and TRBJ1-4; TRBD1 agrees at 9 bases. TRBV23-1 is marked as an open reading frame, function uncertain. V was pared by 3 bases and J by 8 bases, with 7 bases of the junction left unmatched. The CDR3 contains 15 residues. The CDR3 coding sequence is TGCGCCAGCAGTCACCCGGGACAGGGAGGGGAAAAACTGTTTTTT. Protein: CASSHPGQGGEKLFF.

The chain joins TRBV27 to TRBJ1-2; 7 nucleotides align to TRBD1. With 6 bases clipped from V and 7 bases from J, the junction kept 8 bases outside the gene matches. Germline CDR1 reads MNHEY; CDR2 reads SMNVEV (reference sequence). This CDR3 spans 13 amino acids. The CDR3 sequence is CASSSTGVSGYTF. The CDR3 region has the DNA TGTGCCAGCAGCAGCACAGGGGTGAGTGGCTACACCTTC.

V usage is TRBV30 and J usage is TRBJ2-5; 8 positions agree with TRBD2. Germline-derived CDR1 and CDR2 are GTSNPN and SVGIG (reference sequence). The CDR3 runs to 16 residues. Trimming cost V 3 bases and J 1 base; bases outside gene matches: 10. CDR3 sequence reads: CAWSPWAGGGQETQYF. The CDR3 nucleotides are TGTGCCTGGAGCCCTTGGGCGGGGGGAGGCCAAGAGACCCAGTACTTC. Supplemented by reference TRBV30 and TRBJ2-5, the full variable domain reads SQTIHQWPATLVQPVGSPLSLECTVEGTSNPNLYWYRQAAGRGLQLLFYSVGIGQISSEVPQNLSASRPQDRQFILSSKKLLLSDSGFYLCAWSPWAGGGQETQYFGPGTRLLVL.

The chain uses TRBV5-6 and TRBJ1-5, with 8 positions matching TRBD1. V lost 1 base, J lost 6 bases, and 6 bases stayed unmatched. The CDR3 is 15 amino acids. Germline V gene lookup returns CDR1 SGHDT and CDR2 YYEEEE. The CDR3 DNA reads TGTGCCAGCAGCTTGATAGGACAGGGAGGTCAGCCCCAGCATTTT. Amino acid sequence: CASSLIGQGGQPQHF.

The J gene is TRBJ1-1, the V gene TRBV5-1; D remains ambiguous. The CDR3 is made up of 13 amino acids. The V gene's germline CDR1 is SGHRS and CDR2 YFSETQ. V lost 1 base, J lost 3 bases, and 7 bases lay in between. The CDR3 loop reads CASSLTGDTEAFF. Written as DNA, the CDR3 is TGCGCCAGCAGCTTGACGGGAGACACTGAAGCTTTCTTT.

The rearrangement uses TRBV28 and TRBJ1-5; a possible D gene is TRBD1 (6 bases). The CDR3 length is 13 residues. Germline assignment: CDR1 MDHEN and CDR2 SYDVKM. Trimming shortened V by 3 bases and J by 5 bases, and 8 bases separated the two germline ends. For the CDR3, the DNA is TGTGCCAGCAGTTTTCCAGGGGATCAGCCCCAGCATTTT. This sequence encodes CASSFPGDQPQHF.

The V call is TRBV5-1, the J call TRBJ1-2; 8 bases map to TRBD1. The J segment lost 6 bases and the V segment lost 3 bases, leaving 7 bases of the junction unmatched. CDR3 length equals 14 residues. Germline CDR1 is SGHRS and CDR2 is YFSETQ. DNA for the CDR3: TGCGCCAGCAGCTCAGGGGTGACAGGGGATGGCTACACCTTC. It translates to CASSSGVTGDGYTF.

The rearrangement links TRBV28 to TRBJ1-2; 8 nucleotides line up with TRBD1. CDR3 length: 17 amino acids. V lost 2 bases to trimming and J lost 7 bases; unmatched junction nucleotides: 15. The germline V gene encodes CDR1 MDHEN and CDR2 SYDVKM. Here the CDR3 reads CASSLHRNQRTGTGYTF. The CDR3 coding sequence is TGTGCCAGCAGTTTACACCGAAATCAGAGGACAGGGACTGGCTACACCTTC.

This chain connects TRBV7-2 to TRBJ2-7, with D possibly TRBD2 on 5 matching bases. V was shortened by 5 bases and J by 7 bases, with 12 bases between the two germline ends. CDR3 size: 12 residues. Germline CDR1 SGHTA, CDR2 FQGNSA. The CDR3 loop is CASSTHTGEQYF. The CDR3 DNA reads TGTGCCAGCAGCACCCACACGGGGGAGCAGTACTTC.

This clone has just a few counts. The chain has TRBV27 and TRBJ1-2; 8 bases map to TRBD1. The CDR3 loop spans 15 amino acids. J was trimmed by 1 base and V by 6 bases; bases with no gene match: 7. Germline V CDR1 and CDR2: MNHEY, SMNVEV (reference sequence). Here the CDR3 DNA reads TGTGCCAGCAGCCCGGACAGGGCCTTTAACTATGGCTACACCTTC. Its protein is CASSPDRAFNYGYTF.

The rearrangement joins TRBV21-1 to TRBJ2-1; no check of the table's D call, TRBD2, against the DNA was made. TRBV21-1 is a documented pseudogene. CDR3 length: 17 residues. The CDR3: CASSKRASESSYNEQFF. The CDR3 coding sequence is TGTGCCAGCAGCAAAAGGGCTAGCGAGAGCTCCTACAATGAGCAGTTCTTC.

This sequence joins TRBV4-1 and TRBJ1-1, with D hard to call. The germline V and J ends were trimmed by 0 bases and 1 base, with 9 bases remaining between them. CDR3 length: 15 amino acids. CDR1 is MGHRA and CDR2 is YSYEKL in the germline V gene. This CDR3 is CASSQDPPGNTEAFF. The CDR3 DNA is TGCGCCAGCAGCCAAGATCCTCCGGGGAACACTGAAGCTTTCTTT.

The chain carries TRBV9 and TRBJ2-5; a possible D gene is TRBD2 (5 bases). This CDR3 comprises 13 residues. Trimming left V 5 bases short and J 4 bases short, with 12 bases between. The germline CDR1 and CDR2 sequences are SGDLS and YYNGEE. The CDR3 spells CASSTNRGETQYF. The CDR3 DNA reads TGTGCCAGCAGTACCAATCGGGGAGAGACCCAGTACTTC.

The V and J genes are TRBV12-3 or TRBV12-4 and TRBJ1-3; D not certain. Between the trimmed V and J ends, which lost 3 bases and 3 bases, there was a span of 6 bases. The CDR3 totals 13 residues. The CDR3 nucleotides read TGTGCCAGCAGTTTCCGGGATGGAAACACCATATATTTT. Its translation is CASSFRDGNTIYF.

The chain links TRBV19 to TRBJ2-7; 7 bases match TRBD1. From germline, CDR1 is LNHDA and CDR2 SQIVND (reference sequence). The CDR3 has 14 amino acids. The J segment lost 0 bases and the V segment lost 9 bases, leaving 8 bases of the junction unmatched. The CDR3 loop reads CASSRQGSSYEQYF. DNA of the CDR3: TGTGCCAGCAGCAGACAGGGTAGCTCCTACGAGCAGTACTTC. The full variable domain, with the rest looked up from reference TRBV19 and TRBJ2-7, is DGGITQSPKYLFRKEGQNVTLSCEQNLNHDAMYWYRQDPGQGLRLIYYSQIVNDFQKGDIAEGYSVSREKKESFPLTVTSAQKNPTAFYLCASSRQGSSYEQYFGPGTRLTVT.

The rearrangement uses TRBV6-4 and TRBJ2-1, with D maybe TRBD1 (5 bases). The V gene's germline CDR1 is MRHNA and CDR2 SNTAGT. CDR3 length: 16 amino acids. V dropped 0 bases and J dropped 0 bases, with 9 bases sitting between them. The CDR3 nucleotides are TGTGCCAGCAGTGACTCCCACAGGTTCTCCTACAATGAGCAGTTCTTC. It is translated as CASSDSHRFSYNEQFF.

The chain joins TRBV7-7 to TRBJ2-5, with 8 bases fitting TRBD1. V gave up 5 bases and J gave up 5 bases; unmatched junction bases: 10. The CDR3 spans 15 residues. Germline V CDR1 and CDR2: SSHAT, FNYEAQ (reference sequence). CDR3 residues: CASSAQETGVETQYF. CDR3 nucleotide sequence: TGTGCCAGCAGCGCCCAGGAGACAGGGGTTGAGACCCAGTACTTC.

CDR3 DNA sequence: TGTGCCAGCAGCGTAGGACTAGCGGGGAGCCAAGAGACCCAGTACTTC. Its translation is CASSVGLAGSQETQYF. The chain links TRBV2 to TRBJ2-5; 12 positions agree with TRBD2. CDR3 length equals 16 residues. Germline values: CDR1 SNHLY, CDR2 FYNNEI. Trimming took 6 bases from V and 1 from J; bases not matched to a gene: 6.

This chain connects TRBV10-3 to TRBJ2-1; 14 nucleotides line up with TRBD2. The J segment lost 6 bases and the V segment lost 1 base, leaving 8 bases of the junction unmatched. This CDR3 has 18 residues. CDR1 and CDR2 from the germline V gene are ENHRY and SYGVKD. The CDR3 DNA follows: TGTGCCATCAGTGAGTTAGGACTAGCGGGAGGTAAGGGCAATGAGCAGTTCTTC. Protein sequence: CAISELGLAGGKGNEQFF.

The chain links TRBV2 to TRBJ2-1; 7 nucleotides align to TRBD1. Trimming at V came to 2 bases and at J to 8 bases, leaving 12 bases not matched to a gene. This CDR3 contains 16 residues. Germline CDR1 reads SNHLY; CDR2 reads FYNNEI. CDR3: CASSERPQPTGHEQFF. DNA for the CDR3: TGTGCCAGCAGTGAACGCCCTCAACCGACAGGGCATGAGCAGTTCTTC.

The chain employs TRBV15 and TRBJ2-3; maybe TRBD1 (6 bases). Trimming pared 7 bases from V and 0 bases from J, leaving 11 bases between. This CDR3 is built from 14 residues. Germline V gene data show CDR1 as LNHNV and CDR2 as YYDKDF (reference sequence). The CDR3, as DNA: TGTGCCACCACCGCGGACAGTAGCACAGATACGCAGTATTTT. Encoded protein: CATTADSSTDTQYF.

The chain uses TRBV7-8 and TRBJ2-3; TRBD2 aligns across 8 bases. The CDR3 covers 16 residues. Germline CDR1 is SGHVS and CDR2 is FQNEAQ. J lost 2 bases, V lost 0 bases, and 4 bases had no gene match. CDR3 in amino acids: CASSLAAGAPTDTQYF. CDR3 bases: TGTGCCAGCAGCTTAGCAGCGGGGGCACCCACAGATACGCAGTATTTT.

This chain joins TRBV4-1 and TRBJ2-1; D not certain. Trimming left V 1 base short and J 0 bases short, with 7 bases between. Germline CDR1 is MGHRA and CDR2 is YSYEKL. The CDR3 totals 15 residues. CDR3 DNA: TGCGCCAGCAGCCAAGGGGCGAGCTCCTACAATGAGCAGTTCTTC. Translating it yields CASSQGASSYNEQFF.

The rearrangement joins TRBV25-1 to TRBJ1-1, with unresolved D. V was pared by 6 bases and J by 3 bases, with 14 bases between. The germline CDR1 and CDR2 sequences are MGHDK and SYGVNS. This CDR3 is 14 amino acids long. CDR3 loop: CASSARVSDTEAFF. The DNA of the CDR3 is TGTGCCAGCAGCGCACGAGTCTCGGACACTGAAGCTTTCTTT. The complete variable domain, with remaining parts taken from reference TRBV25-1 and TRBJ1-1, reads EADIYQTPRYLVIGTGKKITLECSQTMGHDKMYWYQQDPGMELHLIHYSYGVNSTEKGDLSSESTVSRIRTEHFPLTLESARPSHTSQYLCASSARVSDTEAFFGQGTRLTVV.

This chain joins TRBV10-1 and TRBJ2-2, with D maybe TRBD1 (5 bases). Trimming pared 6 bases from V and 5 bases from J, leaving 10 bases between. The CDR3 is 13 amino acids. In germline, CDR1 is WNHNN, CDR2 SYGVQD (reference sequence). In nucleotides, the CDR3 is TGCGCCAGCAGGGGCAGGGAAACCGGGGAGCTGTTTTTT. Its translation: CASRGRETGELFF.

This clone has more than one count but fewer than ten. V gene TRBV7-2 combines with J gene TRBJ2-1; 9 nucleotides line up with TRBD2. In germline, CDR1 is SGHTA, CDR2 FQGNSA. With V trimmed by 0 bases and J by 7 bases, 10 bases remained unmatched. There are 17 residues in the CDR3. CDR3 nucleotides: TGTGCCAGCAGCTTAGCTCGTTCCCTAGCGGGGAGAAATGAGCAGTTCTTC. Translating gives CASSLARSLAGRNEQFF.

This rearrangement joins TRBV28 to TRBJ1-2; the D gene is possibly TRBD1 (5 bases). The V and J ends lost 6 bases and 0 bases respectively, with 26 bases between them. From germline, CDR1 is MDHEN and CDR2 SYDVKM. The CDR3 runs to 19 residues. The CDR3 here is CASRTSAGGLGRANYGYTF. Written as DNA, the CDR3 is TGTGCCAGCAGGACATCGGCGGGGGGTTTGGGGCGAGCTAACTATGGCTACACCTTC.

This sequence joins TRBV14 and TRBJ1-2; D not certain. Trimming left V 0 bases short and J 3 bases short, with 8 bases between. The CDR3 has 14 amino acids. Germline V gene data show CDR1 as SGHDN and CDR2 as FVKESK. CDR3 region: CASSQDTTHYGYTF. The CDR3 coding sequence is TGTGCCAGCAGCCAAGATACTACCCACTATGGCTACACCTTC.

The chain recombines TRBV2 with TRBJ2-1; D ambiguous. Trimming shortened V by 7 bases and J by 6 bases, and 13 bases separated the two germline ends. Germline lookup yields CDR1 SNHLY and CDR2 FYNNEI. CDR3 length: 13 residues. Here the CDR3 reads CASTAKWSNEQFF. Here the CDR3 DNA reads TGTGCCAGCACCGCGAAGTGGAGCAATGAGCAGTTCTTC.

The chain couples TRBV6-1 to TRBJ2-2, with 7 positions matching TRBD1. The CDR3 has 15 residues. The germline CDR1 and CDR2 sequences are MNHNS and SASEGT. The trim removed 3 bases at V and 2 bases at J, leaving 3 bases unmatched. The CDR3 here is CASSDDRDNTGELFF. The CDR3 DNA reads TGTGCCAGCAGTGATGACAGGGACAACACCGGGGAGCTGTTTTTT.

The chain links TRBV18 to TRBJ1-4; D gene unclear. Germline values: CDR1 KGHSH, CDR2 LQKENI. The CDR3 is 17 amino acids. V lost 2 bases to trimming and J lost 8 bases, with 21 bases between them. The CDR3 here is CASSPGDQARGLEKLFF. The CDR3 nucleotides are TGTGCCAGCTCACCAGGGGATCAGGCCCGAGGGCTCGAAAAACTGTTTTTT.

The chain has TRBV4-1 and TRBJ2-2, with TRBD2 matching over 7 bases. This CDR3 spans 18 amino acids. V trimming: 4 bases; J trimming: 2 bases; junction bases outside the gene matches: 13. Germline V gene sequence: CDR1 MGHRA, CDR2 YSYEKL. DNA of the CDR3: TGCGCCAGCAGCCGGAAGACTGGGAGGGATATTAACACCGGGGAGCTGTTTTTT. Encoded protein: CASSRKTGRDINTGELFF.